This TCR beta chain was documented in a study of T cell responses to AZD1222 COVID-19 vaccine (dated by TCRdb to 2020 to 2022). A note on the overall study: A total of 233 trial participants underwent TCR sequencing, of whom 207 received two doses of AZD1222 and about 25 received two doses of the MenACWY control vaccine. Enrollment into the trials was organized by age into subgroups of 18-55, 56-69 and 70-plus years, and those subgroups contained roughly 150, 30 and 60 TCR-sequenced participants, respectively.

The CDR3 regions of human TCRbeta chains were analyzed by immunosequencing. Turning to the authors' computational methods: Repertoire TCRs were checked for matches against a reference library of SARS-CoV-2-specific TCRs that had been generated using the MIRA antigen-specificity platform. Breadth meant the fraction of unique TCRs that were SARS-CoV-2-associated, whereas depth meant the fraction of total T cells that were SARS-CoV-2-associated. Each spike-specific TCR was assigned to its reactive spike region and to a CD4 or CD8 class using the MIRA data. Log10-transformed breadth and depth values were compared by one-way ANOVA with Sidak's multiple comparisons tests. TCRdb's version of the immuneACCESS table is confined to in-frame rearrangements and falls short of the full clone set. An unresolved V gene accounts for under half of the shortfall where checked; the remainder is of unknown origin. V and J calls and clone size follow that table, whereas D and trimming were derived from the DNA. The sample has some 170,000 clones on record, more than 75% of them singletons. The ten largest clones capture approximately 4.5% of the sample.

Results the study describes overall, beyond this receptor: The whole spike protein was spanned by vaccine-associated CD4 TCRs, and dominant responses were seen in regions 160-218 and 743-854. In the small 56-69-year group, the increase in depth fell short of significance, most likely because of low power. Because no day 14 peak-response samples were available, repertoires were characterized only after the peak T cell response. Conclusions about previously exposed vaccinees were limited because only six or seven AZD1222 recipients were SARS-CoV-2 seropositive at baseline. After two AZD1222 doses, spike-specific TCR breadth and depth were significantly higher than at day 0 and than in MenACWY recipients. Reportedly, almost half of the unique spike-specific TCRs recognized epitopes lying outside the regions that are mutated in the B.1.351 and B.1.1.7 variants. Most participants were white British and females outnumbered males, and the authors suggested that clonal diversity may have been underestimated.

On this clone: The clone's antigen remains unknown. No base quality information exists; no much larger clone differs at one position.

In the paper's terms, the time point label means: about 28 days (+/-7) after the second vaccine dose. AZD1222 recipients with second doses at about 4 weeks or about 12 weeks were pooled, because spike-specific TCR depth and breadth did not differ between schedules. Vaccinee samples were obtained from the UK trials COV001 and COV002, which included a single-blind randomized controlled phase 2/3 trial of AZD1222 (ChAdOx1 nCoV-19) in healthy adults. For TCRbeta chain sequencing, PBMC samples from trial participants were taken at day 0 and at day 28 after the second dose. The CDR3 runs 14 residues from the cysteine to the phenylalanine. The DNA shown is the 42-base CDR3, in frame from base 1. V is pared back by 5 bases and J by 2 bases, with 10 bases lying between the germline termini. In the germline V gene (reference sequence), CDR1 corresponds to SEHNR and CDR2 to FQNEAQ.

The TCR sequence derives from an adult who received the AZD1222 COVID-19 vaccine. Here the chain combines TRBV7-9 and TRBJ1-5; the D region possibly corresponds to TRBD1 (6 bases align). The material sequenced was peripheral blood, taken 28 days after the second AZD1222 dose. DNA sequence: TGTGCCAGCAGCACACAGGGAGGCAATCAGCCCCAGCATTTT. Its amino acids are CASSTQGGNQPQHF.